This T cell receptor beta chain is drawn from a study of cytomegalovirus exposure and HLA in healthy donors (dated by TCRdb to the late 2010s). Regarding the study in general: In an earlier analysis of 450 to 750 of the donors, 276 Gb of sequence data and approximately 100 million unique TCR beta sequences from roughly 190 million T cells were reported. An early release covering 550 to 650 HLA-typed donors comprised about 320 gigabases of sequencing data and around 80 million unique TCR sequences. Of the roughly 400 genotyped donors, roughly 80% were placed in the genetic ancestry cluster associated with self-reported Caucasian donors. The study was designed to test whether signatures of past pathogen exposure could be identified by cataloging public T cell receptors. The study profiled the T cell repertoires of 666 subjects by immunosequencing and related them to cytomegalovirus serostatus. Along with the roughly 670-subject first cohort, a separate validation cohort of 120 different subjects was used. High-throughput TCR immunosequencing, statistical association of individual TCRs with disease status, and machine learning were combined to predict cytomegalovirus infection status. In a later analysis, previously published TCR beta repertoires from several hundred donors were re-analyzed and high-resolution HLA genotyping was added so that TCR occurrence patterns could be studied. The later analysis used no new phenotypic data to find candidate immune exposures, relying instead on TCR beta sequences and their occurrence across donors. An earlier analysis of around 640 of the donors used high-throughput TCR beta sequencing to judge whether each TCR beta V gene segment behaved as functional or pseudogenic. Donor age, sex, ethnicity and CMV serostatus were compiled together with the repertoire data. A later genetic analysis took genome-wide SNP genotypes for about 55% of the 666 donors and used that subset as a discovery cohort. All discovery cohort repertoires had been generated on a single sequencing platform. Class I and class II HLA loci were covered by the typing at four-digit resolution. Typing coverage differed by locus: A, B, C, DRB1 and DQB1 were typed in about 629-640 donors, DQA1 in 522, DPA1 in some 600, and DPB1 in approximately 450. Several DR-DQ haplotypes were treated as single units for association and clustering because of strong linkage in the cohort. Among 350 to 400 genotyped donors of the cohort, an average of roughly 240,000 unique TCR beta nucleotide sequences were sequenced per donor, roughly 18% of them non-productive.

What the work shows at the level of the full study, not this receptor alone: Some IMGT-functional V segments, including TRBV6-2 and TRBV6-3, could not be distinguished by the 87-base-pair reads and were therefore excluded. Linkage disequilibrium might explain the correlated functional status among segregating V segments, but an unknown experimental factor could not be ruled out. A further reported finding was that TCR beta sequences accurately predicted the HLA-A and HLA-B alleles for most subjects in the first cohort. Sequencing depth was assumed to be roughly uniform across donors in the presence/absence analyses, though that assumption may not hold. At a false discovery rate of 0.05, a later analysis linked under 20,000 TCR beta sequences to specific HLA alleles. The classifier was reported to diagnose cytomegalovirus status with high specificity and sensitivity in both the original cohort and the validation cohort. According to a later analysis, most CMV-associated TCR beta chains appeared to be HLA-restricted, and the HLA associations seemed to be driven largely by CMV exposure. The study listed 164 TCR beta chains as associated with cytomegalovirus. A few of the identified cytomegalovirus-associated TCR beta chains were confirmed in vitro to be specific for cytomegalovirus antigens. A cluster of highly shared sequence variants was judged likely to represent a technical artifact of the sequencing pipeline. CMV serostatus was the only immune exposure information available for the cohort. In a later genetic analysis, a missense DCLRE1C variant was associated with V-gene and J-gene trimming of TCR beta chains, and the association was replicated in an independent cohort. In a later analysis, TCR association rates were found to vary across HLA loci, with the most associated TCRs seen for DRB1 alleles and the fewest for HLA-C alleles. The earlier analysis of some 560 of the donors excluded over 15 rarely observed V segments, including chromosome 9 orphons, because counts were too low. HLA typing was unavailable for some donors at each locus, so association tests used only the typed subset. Most TCR sequences were observed very rarely across donors, whereas some public TCRs were present in many individuals. According to a later genetic analysis, donors in an Asian-associated ancestry cluster had fewer N-insertions in productive TCRs than the roughly 670-donor mean. Several of the top co-occurrence clusters appeared to be linked to parvovirus B19, influenza, CMV and Epstein-Barr virus, according to a later analysis. In a later analysis, HLA-associated TCR beta chains were found to be more clonally expanded and to have lower generation probabilities than equally common non-associated chains. It was suggested by the authors that the approach could potentially be generalized to other disease states and immunological phenotypes. In an earlier analysis of 500 to 650 of the donors, most TCR beta V segments appeared in productive rearrangements about 90% or about 30% of the time, broadly matching IMGT annotations. When HLA alleles, especially DR and DQ, strongly co-occurred, TCR associations were difficult to assign to individual alleles. Only TCR beta chains were sequenced in this cohort, and the absence of alpha or paired-chain data limited detectable features.

Taken from the germline V gene, the CDR1 and CDR2 loops are SGHDT and YYEEEE. The V end gives up 4 bases and the J end 1 base, leaving 3 bases in the junction not matched to a gene. The cysteine opens and the phenylalanine closes a CDR3 of 14 amino acids. Of all the DNA, just the CDR3 is kept, 42 bases in frame from base 1. The library was made by the immunoSEQ multiplex PCR assay. A mixture of 60 forward primers for TCR Vbeta segments and 13 reverse primers for TCR Jbeta segments was used in the multiplex PCR. A multiplex PCR assay on genomic DNA amplified the CDR3 region of rearranged TCR beta genes. The amplified TCR beta libraries were sequenced on the Illumina HiSeq System as 87-base-pair reads. As for the original processing: A later analysis counted tens of millions of unique TCR beta chains across the 700 or so repertoires, and roughly 10 million of these chains were shared by at least two donors. To remove PCR and sequencing errors, raw reads were error-corrected and collapsed into unique sequences using a nearest-neighbor algorithm that merged closely related sequences. To assign V, D and J gene segments, CDR3 sequences were aligned to IMGT reference sequences. For a sequence to be retained, at least a six-nucleotide match to both a V gene segment and a J gene segment was required. Rearrangements were classified as productive when the CDR3 lacked stop codons and remained in frame with V and J, and all other rearrangements were classified as non-productive. CDR3 was defined according to IMGT convention as the region running from the second conserved V-encoded cysteine to the conserved J-encoded phenylalanine. Sequences without an unambiguous match to a single V gene segment were excluded from the earlier analysis of a few hundred of the donors. In an earlier analysis of several hundred of the donors, V segments were called functional above 56.7% productive rearrangements and were called segregating when the between-donor standard deviation exceeded 5%. To diagnose cytomegalovirus status from the catalog of TCR beta chain sequences, a statistical classification framework was built. V and J gene assignment, in a later analysis, came from comparing TCR nucleotide sequences with IMGT/GENE-DB human TR gene sequences. Using the TCRdist pipeline, a later analysis assigned CDR3 sequences along with most-parsimonious VDJ recombination scenarios. A later analysis defined each TCR beta chain by its CDR3 amino acid sequence plus V-gene family, and excluded reads lacking a unique V-gene family. As a way to deal with suspected cross-contamination and a sequencing artifact, a later analysis dropped 640 or so nucleotide sequences that were highly shared and had low generation probability. In a later analysis, a clonal expansion index for each public chain was calculated from normalized within-repertoire ranks of inferred template counts. A later analysis computed generation probabilities with a VDJ recombination model fitted to out-of-frame rearrangements, and checked the results against IGoR. Hypergeometric tests were used in a later analysis to score TCR-TCR, TCR-HLA and TCR-CMV co-occurrence, with a repertoire-size bias correction applied to the TCR pairs. False discovery rates were estimated in a later analysis by permuting HLA or CMV assignments 20 times. In a later analysis, co-occurring TCRs were grouped with DBSCAN, and TCRdist sequence similarity was added when clustering was performed within HLA-allele-positive subsets. For co-occurrence clustering, repertoires with fewer than 30,000 or more than 120,000 public chains were excluded, along with roughly 5 repertoires with anomalous nucleotide sharing. TCRdb obtained this table from immuneACCESS and retained in-frame rearrangements with V and J assigned. These tables miss some clones; where compared with another copy, unresolved V genes account for less than half of the shortfall, and the remainder is unexplained. The V and J calls and clone size are taken from that table; D and trimming were inferred from the DNA. This sample lists roughly 130,000 clones; roughly 83% were detected once. The ten largest clonotypes hold roughly 2% of the sample.

The cohort was made up of approximately 670 healthy bone marrow donors. Cohort members were all nominally healthy when sampled, although unrecorded immune exposures were likely present. The donor tested CMV seronegative and was one of the 352 seronegative cohort members. A peripheral blood sample was provided by each donor, and peripheral blood mononuclear cells were used for TCR beta sequencing. The Qiagen DNeasy Blood Extraction Kit was used to extract genomic DNA from the blood cell samples. Worth noting for this clone: No cognate antigen has been identified for it. No base quality values were provided; no much bigger clone lies one nucleotide off.

This sequence originates from a man between 18 and 29 years old in good health and CMV-seronegative. The chain is encoded by TRBV5-6 joined to TRBJ2-3; 7 central bases correspond to TRBD1. Sequenced input: PBMCs. Read as DNA, the sequence is TGTGCCAGCAGCCGGCAGGGGGGCACAGATACGCAGTATTTT. This gives the protein CASSRQGGTDTQYF.